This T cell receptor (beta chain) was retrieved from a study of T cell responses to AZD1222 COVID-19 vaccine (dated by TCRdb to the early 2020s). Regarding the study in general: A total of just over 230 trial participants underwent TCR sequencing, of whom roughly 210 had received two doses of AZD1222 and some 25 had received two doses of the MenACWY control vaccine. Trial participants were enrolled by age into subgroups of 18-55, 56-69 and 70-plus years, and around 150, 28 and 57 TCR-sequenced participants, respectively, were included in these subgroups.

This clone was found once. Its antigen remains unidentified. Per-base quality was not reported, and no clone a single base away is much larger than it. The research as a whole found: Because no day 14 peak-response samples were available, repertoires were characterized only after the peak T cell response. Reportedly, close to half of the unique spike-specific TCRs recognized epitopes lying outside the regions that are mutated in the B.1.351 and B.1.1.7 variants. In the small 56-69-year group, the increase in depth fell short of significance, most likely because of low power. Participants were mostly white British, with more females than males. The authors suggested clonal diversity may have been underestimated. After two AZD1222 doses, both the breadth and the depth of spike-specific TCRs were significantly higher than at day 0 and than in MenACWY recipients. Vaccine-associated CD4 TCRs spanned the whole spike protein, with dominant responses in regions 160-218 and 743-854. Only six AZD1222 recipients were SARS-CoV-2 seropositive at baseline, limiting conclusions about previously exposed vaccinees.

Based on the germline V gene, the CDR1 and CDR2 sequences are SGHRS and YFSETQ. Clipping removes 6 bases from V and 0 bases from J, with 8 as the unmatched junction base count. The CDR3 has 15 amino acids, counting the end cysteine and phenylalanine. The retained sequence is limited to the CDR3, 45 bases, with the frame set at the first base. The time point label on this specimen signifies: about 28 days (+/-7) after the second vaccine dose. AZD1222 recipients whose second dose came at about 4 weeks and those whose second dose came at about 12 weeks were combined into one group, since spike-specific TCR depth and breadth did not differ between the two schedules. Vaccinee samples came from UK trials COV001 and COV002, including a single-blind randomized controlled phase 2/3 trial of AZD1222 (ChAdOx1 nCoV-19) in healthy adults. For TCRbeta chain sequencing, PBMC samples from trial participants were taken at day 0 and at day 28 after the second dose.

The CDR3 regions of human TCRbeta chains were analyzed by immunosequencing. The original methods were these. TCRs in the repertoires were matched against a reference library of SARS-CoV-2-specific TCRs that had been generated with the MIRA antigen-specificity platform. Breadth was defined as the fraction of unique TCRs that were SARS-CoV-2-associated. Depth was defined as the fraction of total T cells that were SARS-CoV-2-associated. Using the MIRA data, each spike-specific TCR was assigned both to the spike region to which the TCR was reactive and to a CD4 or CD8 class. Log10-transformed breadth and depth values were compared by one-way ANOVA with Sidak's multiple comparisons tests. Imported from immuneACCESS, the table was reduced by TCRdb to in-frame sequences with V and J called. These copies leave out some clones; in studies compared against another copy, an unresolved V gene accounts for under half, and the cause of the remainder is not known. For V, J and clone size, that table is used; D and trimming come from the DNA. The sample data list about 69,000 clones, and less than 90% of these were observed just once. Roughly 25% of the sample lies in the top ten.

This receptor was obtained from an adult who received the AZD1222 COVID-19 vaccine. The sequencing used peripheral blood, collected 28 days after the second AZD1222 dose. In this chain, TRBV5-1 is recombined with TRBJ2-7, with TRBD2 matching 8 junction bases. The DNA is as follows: TGCGCCAGCACTTATAGCGGGACACCCTCCTACGAGCAGTACTTC. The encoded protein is CASTYSGTPSYEQYF.